The 13 T cell receptor beta chains below were found in one sample sequenced in a study of PD-1 blockade in mismatch repair-deficient tumors. Generated by immunoSEQ multiplex PCR, the TCRdb table keeps only in-frame clones and is missing some. Of roughly 49,000 clones in the sample, 77% were seen once. Sequenced material: PBMCs, taken before pembrolizumab treatment. These receptors were obtained from an adult with mismatch repair-deficient cancer.

V usage is TRBV6-4 and J usage is TRBJ1-3; TRBD1 might be the D (6 bases). Trimming pared 3 bases from V and 15 bases from J, leaving 24 bases between. In germline, CDR1 is MRHNA, CDR2 SNTAGT. The CDR3 loop spans 15 amino acids. CDR3 bases: TGTGCCAGCAGTGAGCGGGCGGGGGCCCTTGCTCCGGCATATTTT. Its translation is CASSERAGALAPAYF.

The genes are TRBV5-8 and TRBJ2-3, with 10 bases aligning to TRBD2. The ends lost 3 bases at V and 1 base at J; junction bases unmatched: 8. Germline lookup yields CDR1 SGHTS and CDR2 YDEGEE. This CDR3 spans 17 amino acids. In nucleotides, the CDR3 is TGTGCCAGCAGCTCGACCCTTCTAGCGGGAGGCACAGATACGCAGTATTTT. It translates to CASSSTLLAGGTDTQYF.

The V call is TRBV11-3, the J call TRBJ2-3; D gene ambiguous. CDR3 length equals 16 residues. CDR1 is SGHNT and CDR2 is YENEEA in the germline V gene. V lost 1 base and J lost 5, with 16 bases in between. In DNA form, the CDR3 reads TGTGCCAGCAGCTTAGGTGGTCAGAGCTCGGGAGATACGCAGTATTTT. Encoded protein: CASSLGGQSSGDTQYF.

The chain links TRBV6-1 to TRBJ2-7, with 7 bases lining up with TRBD1. Germline V CDR1 and CDR2: MNHNS, SASEGT. This CDR3 region has 15 residues. V was clipped by 4 bases and J by 0 bases; unmatched bases: 6. The CDR3 DNA sequence: TGTGCCAGCAGTGGACAGGGAACAAGCTCCTACGAGCAGTACTTC. It translates to CASSGQGTSSYEQYF.

The sample holds a few counts of this clone. The chain links TRBV6-6 to TRBJ1-5; D gene uncertain. The CDR3 is 15 amino acids. Looked up from germline, CDR1 is MNHNY and CDR2 is SVGAGI (reference sequence). With 7 bases removed from V and 0 bases from J, the gap between germline ends came to 13 bases. CDR3 bases: TGTGCCAGCACCCAGAGGGAACTTAGCAATCAGCCCCAGCATTTT. Its translation is CASTQRELSNQPQHF.

This chain links TRBV9 with TRBJ2-7; 8 bases line up with TRBD2. Germline values: CDR1 SGDLS, CDR2 YYNGEE. Trimming at V came to 3 bases and at J to 2 bases, leaving 1 base not matched to a gene. The CDR3 length is 13 residues. As DNA, the CDR3 is TGTGCCAGCAGCGCGGGACTAGCCTACGAGCAGTACTTC. It translates to CASSAGLAYEQYF.

This chain links TRBV7-2 with TRBJ1-4, with D unresolved. Germline V gene sequence: CDR1 SGHTA, CDR2 FQGNSA. V shed 5 bases and J shed 6 bases, with 13 bases lying between them. The CDR3 spans 14 residues. The CDR3 here is CASSRGGGDEKLFF. CDR3 bases: TGTGCCAGCAGCCGGGGTGGCGGGGATGAAAAACTGTTTTTT.

This clone has just a few counts. The chain couples TRBV11-2 to TRBJ1-5, with D perhaps TRBD1 (5 bases). V lost 5 bases, J lost 6 bases, and 11 bases lay in between. In germline, CDR1 is SGHAT, CDR2 FQNNGV. This CDR3 comprises 13 residues. The CDR3 DNA is TGTGCCAGCAGCAGGGGTTTTAGTCAGCCCCAGCATTTT. Amino acid sequence: CASSRGFSQPQHF.

This rearrangement joins TRBV5-1 to TRBJ1-2; no firm D call. CDR1 and CDR2 (germline): SGHRS, YFSETQ. Trimming removed 1 base from V and 4 bases from J, with 11 bases in between. The CDR3 has 14 amino acids. CDR3 amino acids: CASSLNDQSYGYTF. In DNA, the CDR3 is TGCGCCAGCAGCTTGAACGACCAAAGCTATGGCTACACCTTC.

The DNA of the CDR3 is TGCGCCAGCAGCTTGGAGGGGGCTACTAGCACAGATACGCAGTATTTT. This sequence encodes CASSLEGATSTDTQYF. The chain joins TRBV5-1 to TRBJ2-3; 7 bases line up with TRBD1. Germline CDR1 and CDR2: SGHRS and YFSETQ. CDR3 length equals 16 residues. V gave up 0 bases and J gave up 0 bases; unmatched junction bases: 4.

The chain joins TRBV6-5 to TRBJ1-2; D not certain. Trimming removed 2 bases at V and 3 bases at J, with 10 bases between. The CDR3 consists of 14 residues. Per germline, CDR1 MNHEY and CDR2 SVGAGI. The CDR3 loop reads CASSYRLPDYGYTF. The CDR3 region has the DNA TGTGCCAGCAGTTACCGTCTCCCAGACTATGGCTACACCTTC.

The chain carries TRBV19 and TRBJ2-1; maybe TRBD2 (7 bases). Germline CDR1 reads LNHDA; CDR2 reads SQIVND (reference sequence). The V end was cut by 3 bases, the J end by 7 bases, with 13 bases between. The CDR3 covers 14 residues. The CDR3 DNA is TGTGCCAGTAGTATTATACAGGGACTAAATGAGCAGTTCTTC. It translates to CASSIIQGLNEQFF.

The CDR3 spells CASSLDIGINQPQHF. The CDR3 DNA is TGTGCCAGCAGCTTAGATATCGGGATAAATCAGCCCCAGCATTTT. The chain couples TRBV11-3 to TRBJ1-5; no definite D call. CDR3 size: 15 residues. Trimming left V 0 bases short and J 4 bases short, with 10 bases between. Per the germline V gene, CDR1 is SGHNT and CDR2 is YENEEA.